Below are 8 T cell receptor beta chains sequenced from a single sample in a study of technical replicates of blood from a handful of donors. Produced via immunoSEQ multiplex PCR; TCRdb's table is partial and in-frame only. The data hold tens of thousands of clones, with 91% observed a single time. Sequenced material: T cells isolated from PBMCs. The receptors here all came from a human donor in good health. Some clones in this sample may be carry-over from other donors' samples.

The V call is TRBV6-6, the J call TRBJ2-1, with D possibly TRBD2 on 5 matching bases. The germline V gene encodes CDR1 MNHNY and CDR2 SVGAGI (reference sequence). The CDR3 sequence is 15 residues long. The germline V and J ends were trimmed by 2 bases and 5 bases, with 13 bases remaining between them. CDR3 residues: CASSYRVFGDNEQFF. The CDR3 bases are TGTGCCAGCAGTTACAGGGTTTTCGGGGACAATGAGCAGTTCTTC.

This clone was found once. The chain is built from TRBV19 and TRBJ2-7; 11 bases agree with TRBD2. The J segment lost 3 bases and the V segment lost 5 bases, leaving 3 bases of the junction unmatched. The germline gives CDR1 LNHDA, CDR2 SQIVND (reference sequence). This CDR3 is built from 14 residues. The CDR3 region is CASSLTSGNYEQYF. In DNA, the CDR3 is TGTGCCAGTAGTCTGACTAGCGGGAACTACGAGCAGTACTTC.

The rearrangement links TRBV30 to TRBJ1-2; a weak D match, TRBD1 (6 bases). Germline V lookup: CDR1 GTSNPN, CDR2 SVGIG (reference sequence). Trimming removed 3 bases at V and 4 bases at J, with 12 bases between. The length of the CDR3 is 13 residues. CDR3 loop: CAWRPGGLYGYTF. CDR3 sequence (DNA): TGTGCCTGGAGGCCGGGGGGCCTCTATGGCTACACCTTC.

This chain connects TRBV29-1 to TRBJ2-1, with 8 bases identical to TRBD1. This CDR3 comprises 17 residues. Germline trimming cut 0 bases from V and 1 base from J; bases unmatched to any gene: 8. The germline CDR1 and CDR2 sequences are SQVTM and ANQGSEA. The CDR3 DNA reads TGCAGCGTTGAAGAGGGAGGACAGGGTCAATCCTACAATGAGCAGTTCTTC. Encoded protein: CSVEEGGQGQSYNEQFF.

The J gene is TRBJ1-2, the V gene TRBV18; TRBD1 matches at 8 bases. The CDR3 consists of 15 residues. CDR1 and CDR2 from the germline V gene are KGHSH and LQKENI. V lost 3 bases to trimming and J lost 4 bases; unmatched junction nucleotides: 7. The DNA for the CDR3 is TGTGCCAGCTCACCTCAGGGGGCGCACGGCTATGGCTACACCTTC. This gives the protein CASSPQGAHGYGYTF.

This clone has only a few counts. The CDR3 DNA reads TGCGCCAGCGGAGACTCAGGGGGCTCAGGCAGCTACGAGCAGTACTTC. This encodes CASGDSGGSGSYEQYF. This sequence joins TRBV5-1 and TRBJ2-7, with 8 positions matching TRBD1. CDR3 length: 16 residues. CDR1 and CDR2 (germline): SGHRS, YFSETQ. V lost 7 bases and J lost 3; bases outside the gene matches: 15. Variable domain in full (rest from reference TRBV5-1 and TRBJ2-7): KAGVTQTPRYLIKTRGQQVTLSCSPISGHRSVSWYQQTPGQGLQFLFEYFSETQRNKGNFPGRFSGRQFSNSRSEMNVSTLELGDSALYLCASGDSGGSGSYEQYFGPGTRLTVT.

The V gene is TRBV7-6, the J gene TRBJ2-7, with D unclear. Germline V gene data show CDR1 as SGHVS and CDR2 as FNYEAQ. Trimming shortened V by 4 bases and J by 4 bases, and 8 bases separated the two germline ends. The CDR3 has 12 amino acids. CDR3 DNA: TGTGCCAGCAGCTCCCTTGAGTACGAGCAGTACTTC. Translation: CASSSLEYEQYF.

The chain recombines TRBV5-1 with TRBJ1-3; 9 bases map to TRBD1. Trimming took 4 bases from V and 0 from J; bases not matched to a gene: 5. The length of the CDR3 is 16 residues. CDR1 is SGHRS, CDR2 YFSETQ, per germline. The CDR3 spells CASSGQGPSSGNTIYF. For the CDR3, the DNA is TGCGCCAGCAGCGGACAGGGGCCGAGCTCTGGAAACACCATATATTTT.